The 4 T cell receptor beta chains below all came from one sample that was sequenced in a study of CD8 T cells in ankylosing spondylitis. Via MiXCR, TCRdb re-called the 5' RACE reads, giving one row per CDR3 protein. The sample holds about 140,000 distinct CDR3 sequences, 9.5% to 12% seen once. Sequencing used blood, either unsorted or a sorted T cell fraction (not recorded which). The receptors here all came from a female donor with ankylosing spondylitis or in good health (not recorded which).

This clonotype was recorded at least ten times. V is TRBV7-2 and J is TRBJ2-7; unclear D gene. Trimming stripped 1 base from V and 5 bases from J, with 6 bases between. The germline CDR1 and CDR2 sequences are SGHTA and FQGNSA. The CDR3 is made up of 12 amino acids. The CDR3 loop is CASSLVGHEQYF. The CDR3 bases are TGTGCCAGCAGCTTAGTGGGCCACGAGCAGTACTTC. The variable domain in full, completed from reference TRBV7-2 and TRBJ2-7, reads GAGVSQSPSNKVTEKGKDVELRCDPISGHTALYWYRQSLGQGLEFLIYFQGNSAPDKSGLPSDRFSAERTGGSVSTLTIQRTQQEDSAVYLCASSLVGHEQYFGPGTRLTVT.

The sample holds many counts of this clonotype. The chain has TRBV20-1 and TRBJ1-1; TRBD1 matches 7 bases. Germline V gene data show CDR1 as DFQATT and CDR2 as SNEGSKA (reference sequence). The CDR3 consists of 12 residues. V shed 0 bases and J 9 bases; nucleotides not matched to a gene: 4. CDR3 sequence (DNA): TGCAGTGCTAGAGATCGGACAGGCCAAGCTTTCTTT. Its translation: CSARDRTGQAFF.

This clonotype is judged medium-sized (0.01 to 0.1%). V is TRBV27 and J is TRBJ2-1; D is unclear. This CDR3 is 16 amino acids long. CDR1 and CDR2 (germline): MNHEY, SMNVEV (reference sequence). V lost 2 bases and J lost 0, with 11 bases in between. CDR3 sequence reads: CASSLVGSSSYNEQFF. Written as DNA, the CDR3 is TGTGCCAGCAGTTTAGTAGGTTCGAGCTCCTACAATGAGCAGTTCTTC.

The CDR3, as DNA: TGTGCCAGCAGTTTAGCCCGGGACCGACTTTCGAACACCGGGGAGCTGTTTTTT. This encodes CASSLARDRLSNTGELFF. V gene TRBV12-3 or TRBV12-4 combines with J gene TRBJ2-2; TRBD1 or TRBD2 may be the D gene (5 bases each). Trimming took off 0 bases at V and 0 bases at J, with 14 bases between the two ends. There are 18 residues in the CDR3.